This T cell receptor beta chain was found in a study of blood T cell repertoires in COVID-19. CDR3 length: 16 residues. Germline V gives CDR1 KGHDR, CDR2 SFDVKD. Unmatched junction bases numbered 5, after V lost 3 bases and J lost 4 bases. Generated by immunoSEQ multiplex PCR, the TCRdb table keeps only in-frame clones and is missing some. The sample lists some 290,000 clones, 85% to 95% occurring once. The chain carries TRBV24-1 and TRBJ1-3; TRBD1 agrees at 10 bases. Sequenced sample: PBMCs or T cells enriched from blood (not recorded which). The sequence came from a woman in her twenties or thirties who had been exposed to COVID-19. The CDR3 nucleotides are TGTGCCACCAGTGATCCCCGACAGGGGGCCGGAAACACCATATATTTT. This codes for CATSDPRQGAGNTIYF.